This record concerns one T cell receptor beta chain sequence. The CDR3 extends over 14 amino acids. The V and J ends lost 3 bases and 5 bases respectively, with 13 bases between them. CDR1 is SEHNR, CDR2 FQNEAQ, per germline (reference sequence). These data come from a study of T cell changes during pregnancy in multiple sclerosis. Assay used: immunoSEQ multiplex PCR; TCRdb lists only in-frame clones, some missing. This table has approximately 100,000 clones, more than 85% appearing once. Material: peripheral blood, obtained in the second trimester of pregnancy. The J gene is TRBJ1-2, the V gene TRBV7-9; tentative D call: TRBD1 (6 bases). This clonotype originated in a female donor with multiple sclerosis, enrolled in a pregnancy study. As DNA, the CDR3 is TGTGCCAGCAGCTTGGGACAATACCTTTATGGCTACACCTTC. Translating gives CASSLGQYLYGYTF.